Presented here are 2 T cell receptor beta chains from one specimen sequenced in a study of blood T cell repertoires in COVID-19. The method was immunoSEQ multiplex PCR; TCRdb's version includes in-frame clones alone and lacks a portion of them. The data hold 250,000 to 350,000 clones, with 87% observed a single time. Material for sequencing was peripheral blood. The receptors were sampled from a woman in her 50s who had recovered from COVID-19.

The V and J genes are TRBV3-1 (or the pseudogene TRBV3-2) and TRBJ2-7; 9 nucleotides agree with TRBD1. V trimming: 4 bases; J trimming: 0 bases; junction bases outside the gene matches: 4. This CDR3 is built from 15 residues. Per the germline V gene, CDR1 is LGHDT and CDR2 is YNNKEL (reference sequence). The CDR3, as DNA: TGTGCCAGCAGCCGAGGGACAGGGAGCTCCTACGAGCAGTACTTC. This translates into CASSRGTGSSYEQYF.

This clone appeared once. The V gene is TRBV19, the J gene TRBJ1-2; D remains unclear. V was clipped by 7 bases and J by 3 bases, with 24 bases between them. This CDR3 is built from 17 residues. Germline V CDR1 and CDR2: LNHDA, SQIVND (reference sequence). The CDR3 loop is CASTQMGPLRFYYGYTF. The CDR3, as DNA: TGTGCCAGTACACAAATGGGTCCTTTGCGGTTTTACTATGGCTACACCTTC.